These 22 T cell receptor beta chains were all obtained from the same sample, sequenced in a study of cytomegalovirus exposure and HLA in healthy donors. PCR involved 60 Vbeta and 13 Jbeta primers. TCRdb's copy holds only in-frame clones and misses some; the assay was immunoSEQ multiplex PCR. This table holds over 100,000 clones, about three quarters found once. Specimen: PBMCs. The receptors were gathered from a middle-aged woman in good health and CMV-seropositive.

This clone was counted a few times. The V call is TRBV19, the J call TRBJ1-4; 9 nucleotides match TRBD1. The germline gives CDR1 LNHDA, CDR2 SQIVND (reference sequence). The CDR3 consists of 15 residues. With 2 bases clipped from V and 5 bases from J, the junction kept 3 bases outside the gene matches. CDR3 protein: CASSIRTGANEKLFF. The CDR3 coding sequence is TGTGCCAGTAGTATAAGGACAGGGGCCAATGAAAAACTGTTTTTT.

The chain links TRBV5-1 to TRBJ1-6; a weak D match, TRBD1 (5 bases). This CDR3 is 22 amino acids long. The germline V gene has CDR1 SGHRS and CDR2 YFSETQ. V was cut by 1 base and J by 6 bases, with 32 bases left in between. Here the CDR3 reads CASSLLPSYTQRGLHRNSPLHF. As DNA, the CDR3 is TGCGCCAGCAGCTTGCTGCCGTCGTACACACAAAGGGGACTCCATCGTAATTCACCCCTCCACTTT.

The chain recombines TRBV5-6 with TRBJ2-7, with 7 bases that match TRBD1. Germline CDR1 and CDR2: SGHDT and YYEEEE. The CDR3 totals 14 residues. The ends lost 2 bases at V and 2 bases at J; junction bases unmatched: 4. The CDR3 DNA reads TGTGCCAGCAGCTTTACAGGGGCCCCCTACGAGCAGTACTTC. This codes for CASSFTGAPYEQYF. Variable domain in full (rest from reference TRBV5-6 and TRBJ2-7): DAGVTQSPTHLIKTRGQQVTLRCSPKSGHDTVSWYQQALGQGPQFIFQYYEEEERQRGNFPDRFSGHQFPNYSSELNVNALLLGDSALYLCASSFTGAPYEQYFGPGTRLTVT.

The CDR3: CAWGAKAAKAFF. The DNA of the CDR3 is TGTGCCTGGGGAGCGAAGGCCGCCAAAGCTTTCTTT. V and J are TRBV30 and TRBJ1-1; D is uncertain. Trimming cost V 5 bases and J 9 bases, with 16 bases left between them. This CDR3 spans 12 amino acids. In germline, CDR1 is GTSNPN, CDR2 SVGIG (reference sequence).

This clone has only a few counts. The chain joins TRBV2 to TRBJ1-2; the match to TRBD1 covers 8 bases. The junction had 5 bases not matched to a gene; V was cut back by 3 bases and J by 5 bases. The germline V gene has CDR1 SNHLY and CDR2 FYNNEI. The CDR3 extends over 14 amino acids. CDR3 region: CASSEGQGAYGYTF. The CDR3, as DNA: TGTGCCAGCAGTGAGGGTCAGGGGGCTTATGGCTACACCTTC.

The gene calls are TRBV10-3 and TRBJ1-2; D gene unclear. The CDR3 extends over 11 amino acids. Trimming left V 5 bases short and J 5 bases short, with 6 bases between. CDR1 is ENHRY, CDR2 SYGVKD, per germline. In DNA, the CDR3 is TGTGCCATCAGTCTCTCTTATGGCTACACCTTC. Protein: CAISLSYGYTF.

This clone was recorded a few times. The chain links TRBV29-1 to TRBJ1-2, with 7 bases that match TRBD1. Germline-derived CDR1 and CDR2 are SQVTM and ANQGSEA. The CDR3 has 14 residues. J lost 4 bases, V lost 6 bases, and 11 bases had no gene match. The CDR3 coding sequence is TGCAGCGTCGCAATAGGATCAGGGGGCTATGGCTACACCTTC. Encoded protein: CSVAIGSGGYGYTF.

V is TRBV9 and J is TRBJ1-6; perhaps TRBD1 as D (5 bases). Trimming took 0 bases from V and 7 from J, leaving 8 bases between them. This CDR3 region has 14 residues. Germline V CDR1 and CDR2: SGDLS, YYNGEE. The CDR3 protein is CASSVAGNNSPLHF. CDR3 nucleotides: TGTGCCAGCAGCGTAGCAGGGAACAATTCACCCCTCCACTTT.

CDR3 nucleotide sequence: TGTGCCAGCAGTTACTCAGGGGTCTTGAACACTGAAGCTTTCTTT. Protein sequence: CASSYSGVLNTEAFF. This chain connects TRBV6-5 to TRBJ1-1; possible D gene TRBD1, 5 bases. Germline CDR1 and CDR2: MNHEY and SVGAGI. The CDR3 is made up of 15 amino acids. Trimming stripped 0 bases from V and 0 bases from J, with 8 bases between.

This clone was observed once. The chain couples TRBV7-8 to TRBJ2-5; tentatively, D is TRBD1 (6 bases). The V end was cut by 2 bases, the J end by 1 base, with 14 bases between. The CDR3 spans 16 residues. The germline V gene has CDR1 SGHVS and CDR2 FQNEAQ. The DNA for the CDR3 is TGTGCCAGCAGCTTAAGGGGACACGCTCTCCAAGAGACCCAGTACTTC. It specifies CASSLRGHALQETQYF.

This clone was seen once. The V and J genes are TRBV7-8 and TRBJ1-1, with TRBD1 matching over 9 bases. V shed 5 bases and J 4 bases; nucleotides not matched to a gene: 5. CDR3 length: 14 amino acids. CDR1 and CDR2 from the germline V gene are SGHVS and FQNEAQ. CDR3 sequence reads: CASSHGQGTTEAFF. CDR3 coding DNA: TGTGCCAGCAGCCACGGACAGGGGACCACTGAAGCTTTCTTT.

The chain combines TRBV2 with TRBJ1-5; tentative D call: TRBD1 (6 bases). The CDR3 loop spans 13 amino acids. Germline V gene lookup returns CDR1 SNHLY and CDR2 FYNNEI. The ends were cut back, 8 bases at V and 11 bases at J, with 19 bases in the middle. As DNA, the CDR3 is TGTGCCAGCCGCGACAGGCCCGAAGGAGCCCAGCATTTT. This gives the protein CASRDRPEGAQHF.

The V and J genes are TRBV4-1 and TRBJ2-1, with TRBD2 as a possible D gene (6 bases). V was pared by 4 bases and J by 7 bases, with 26 bases between. The CDR3 sequence is 18 residues long. The germline CDR1 and CDR2 sequences are MGHRA and YSYEKL. The CDR3 sequence is CASSLVWLAQPRGNEQFF. The CDR3 region has the DNA TGCGCCAGCAGCCTCGTTTGGCTAGCGCAACCGCGAGGTAATGAGCAGTTCTTC.

The J gene is TRBJ2-1, the V gene TRBV7-3; 8 positions match TRBD1. Per the germline V gene, CDR1 is SGHTA and CDR2 is FQGTGA. The CDR3 loop spans 14 amino acids. The V segment lost 5 bases and the J segment 6 bases; nucleotides outside the gene matches: 6. This CDR3 is CASSRTGISNEQFF. CDR3 bases: TGTGCCAGCAGCCGGACAGGGATTAGCAATGAGCAGTTCTTC.

Ten or more counts support this clone. This chain links TRBV6-1 with TRBJ1-3; 9 positions agree with TRBD1. Unmatched junction bases numbered 4, after V lost 4 bases and J lost 0 bases. This CDR3 is 16 amino acids long. Germline CDR1 reads MNHNS; CDR2 reads SASEGT. Here the CDR3 reads CASSAQGAGSGNTIYF. DNA for the CDR3: TGTGCCAGCAGTGCACAGGGGGCCGGCTCTGGAAACACCATATATTTT.

This sequence joins TRBV2 and TRBJ2-3, with no clear D. The germline V gene has CDR1 SNHLY and CDR2 FYNNEI. There are 12 residues in the CDR3. V shed 5 bases and J shed 5 bases, with 8 bases lying between them. CDR3: CASSPRIDTQYF. DNA for the CDR3: TGTGCCAGCAGTCCTAGGATAGATACGCAGTATTTT.

Worth noting for this clone: At one of its ends the junction is not consistent with the germline gene, which may arise from a read error. The chain links TRBV7-7 to TRBJ2-7; TRBD1 matches 7 bases. The germline V gene has CDR1 SSHAT and CDR2 FNYEAQ (reference sequence). CDR3 length: 13 residues. CDR3 sequence: CASSPGQAHEQYF. For the CDR3, the DNA is TGTGCTAGCAGCCCCGGACAGGCCCACGAGCAGTACTTC.

The chain carries TRBV19 and TRBJ1-1; TRBD1 matches 11 bases. V gave up 6 bases and J gave up 4 bases; unmatched junction bases: 16. Germline values: CDR1 LNHDA, CDR2 SQIVND (reference sequence). The CDR3 is 18 amino acids. The CDR3 region has the DNA TGTGCCAGTAGGAATACATTGGACAGGGGGCCTAGAATCACTGAAGCTTTCTTT. It codes for CASRNTLDRGPRITEAFF.

This clone was counted a few times. The chain employs TRBV12-5 and TRBJ1-2, with 7 bases matching TRBD1. Per the germline V gene, CDR1 is LGHNT and CDR2 is FRNRAP. V lost 7 bases, J lost 4 bases, and 9 bases stayed unmatched. This CDR3 region has 14 residues. CDR3 in amino acids: CASVLPGGFYGYTF. In DNA, the CDR3 is TGTGCTAGTGTCCTCCCAGGGGGATTCTATGGCTACACCTTC.

The V and J genes are TRBV6-6 and TRBJ1-3, with D uncertain. The CDR3 runs to 14 residues. Trimming left V 6 bases short and J 8 bases short, with 17 bases between. Germline V gene data show CDR1 as MNHNY and CDR2 as SVGAGI (reference sequence). CDR3 coding DNA: TGTGCCAGCAGATTTAGGCGGGCGGTTGACACCATATATTTT. Protein sequence: CASRFRRAVDTIYF.

V gene TRBV19 combines with J gene TRBJ2-1; TRBD2 agrees at 10 bases. The germline V gene encodes CDR1 LNHDA and CDR2 SQIVND (reference sequence). CDR3 length: 14 residues. Trimming removed 4 bases from V and 10 bases from J; junction bases left unmatched: 7. CDR3 protein: CASSTGLATGEQFF. DNA of the CDR3: TGTGCCAGTAGTACGGGACTAGCGACCGGGGAGCAGTTCTTC.

This chain links TRBV4-1 with TRBJ2-1, with TRBD2 identical over 13 bases. With 4 bases clipped from V and 7 bases from J, the junction kept 13 bases outside the gene matches. CDR3 length equals 18 residues. Germline V gene lookup returns CDR1 MGHRA and CDR2 YSYEKL. The CDR3 nucleotides read TGCGCCAGCAGCCCACCAATACTAGCGGGGGGGCCGCGAAATGAGCAGTTCTTC. It encodes CASSPPILAGGPRNEQFF.